The 14 T cell receptor beta chains below all came from one sample that was sequenced in a study of response to subunit inactivated influenza vaccine. In TCRdb, the RT-PCR reads were re-called with MiXCR into one record per CDR3 protein. This table has roughly 180,000 distinct CDR3 sequences, approximately 8.7% appearing once. Sequenced material: non-naive T cells sorted from PBMCs, taken on the day of vaccination. The receptors here all came from a man over 45 who received an inactivated influenza vaccine.

The chain links TRBV6-1 to TRBJ2-7; D possibly corresponds to TRBD2 (5 bases). Germline CDR1 is MNHNS and CDR2 is SASEGT. V was shortened by 8 bases and J by 0 bases, with 11 bases between the two germline ends. The CDR3 covers 13 residues. The CDR3 region is CASARGLSYEQYF. As DNA, the CDR3 is TGTGCCAGCGCCCGTGGACTCTCCTACGAGCAGTACTTC.

This sequence joins TRBV5-6 and TRBJ1-2; D is perhaps TRBD1 (6 bases). CDR3 length equals 13 residues. Germline assignment: CDR1 SGHDT and CDR2 YYEEEE. Trimming pared 2 bases from V and 3 bases from J, leaving 8 bases between. This CDR3 reads CASSLQGDYGYTF. As DNA, the CDR3 is TGTGCCAGCAGCTTACAGGGTGACTATGGCTACACCTTC.

This clonotype was seen a handful of times. A much larger clone sits a single nucleotide away, making a read error possible. This sequence joins TRBV5-5 and TRBJ2-3; D possibly uses TRBD1 or TRBD2 (6 bases each). The CDR3 is made up of 13 amino acids. Germline V gene sequence: CDR1 SGHKS, CDR2 YYEKEE (reference sequence). Trimming removed 9 bases at V and 5 bases at J, with 16 bases between. The CDR3 DNA follows: TGTGCCATCAACCCGGGGGCCATAGATACGCAGTATTTT. Its protein product is CAINPGAIDTQYF.

This clonotype appeared many times. The chain is built from TRBV20-1 and TRBJ2-1; D is unresolved. CDR3 size: 11 residues. Trimming pared 0 bases from V and 9 bases from J, leaving 6 bases between. Germline CDR1 and CDR2: DFQATT and SNEGSKA (reference sequence). The CDR3 sequence is CSARDLAEQFF. The DNA of the CDR3 is TGCAGTGCTAGAGATTTGGCTGAGCAGTTCTTC.

This clonotype has more than one count but fewer than ten. The chain recombines TRBV18 with TRBJ1-5; D is unclear. CDR1 is KGHSH and CDR2 is LQKENI in the germline V gene. The CDR3 is 15 residues long. Trimming left V 3 bases short and J 2 bases short, with 11 bases between. CDR3 in amino acids: CASSPGVEGNQPQHF. The CDR3 DNA reads TGTGCCAGCTCACCGGGCGTGGAGGGCAATCAGCCCCAGCATTTT.

The gene calls are TRBV7-9 and TRBJ1-3, with TRBD1 matching over 7 bases. CDR3 length: 14 amino acids. The germline V gene encodes CDR1 SEHNR and CDR2 FQNEAQ (reference sequence). J was trimmed by 4 bases and V by 3 bases; bases with no gene match: 3. The CDR3 sequence: CASSFTGVGNTIYF. In DNA, the CDR3 is TGTGCCAGCAGCTTCACAGGGGTAGGAAACACCATATATTTT.

This clonotype showed up just a few times. This rearrangement joins TRBV10-3 to TRBJ2-2, with 9 nucleotides matching TRBD1. V was pared by 3 bases and J by 5 bases, with 4 bases of the junction left unmatched. Germline V gives CDR1 ENHRY, CDR2 SYGVKD. The CDR3 runs to 15 residues. The CDR3 nucleotides read TGTGCCATCAGTGAACGACAGGGGGTGACCGGGGAGCTGTTTTTT. This sequence encodes CAISERQGVTGELFF.

The sample holds a few counts of this clonotype. The rearrangement joins TRBV3-1 to TRBJ2-5; perhaps TRBD1 as D (5 bases). The V and J ends lost 6 bases and 4 bases respectively, with 12 bases between them. The germline gives CDR1 LGHDT, CDR2 YNNKEL (reference sequence). This CDR3 comprises 13 residues. The CDR3 sequence is CASSDRSAETQYF. In DNA, the CDR3 is TGTGCCAGCAGTGACAGATCCGCAGAGACCCAGTACTTC.

This rearrangement joins TRBV7-8 to TRBJ2-5; TRBD2 matches at 7 bases. The CDR3 runs to 17 residues. Trimming removed 7 bases from V and 4 bases from J; junction bases left unmatched: 18. Germline lookup yields CDR1 SGHVS and CDR2 FQNEAQ. The CDR3 region has the DNA TGTGCCAGCACCCTACTGGGAGGGTATGCGAGTTTAGAGACCCAGTACTTC. Protein product: CASTLLGGYASLETQYF.

The chain links TRBV23-1 to TRBJ2-2; TRBD1 matches 10 bases. TRBV23-1 is an ORF, and what it does is uncertain. After removal of 3 bases from V and 6 bases from J, the junction contained 10 bases not matched to a gene. The CDR3 is made up of 17 amino acids. The CDR3 region is CASSHPGQGTGSGELFF. The CDR3 coding sequence is TGCGCCAGCAGTCATCCGGGACAGGGGACTGGGTCCGGGGAGCTGTTTTTT.

This chain uses TRBV7-8 with TRBJ1-2; no firm D call. Trimming shortened V by 5 bases and J by 8 bases, and 15 bases separated the two germline ends. Germline V gives CDR1 SGHVS, CDR2 FQNEAQ. This CDR3 spans 13 amino acids. CDR3 nucleotides: TGTGCCAGCAGCCCTGCGGCGGGGATGGGCTACACCTTC. Translated, it gives CASSPAAGMGYTF. Combining the CDR3 with reference TRBV7-8 and TRBJ1-2 gives the whole variable domain GAGVSQSPRYKVAKRGQDVALRCDPISGHVSLFWYQQALGQGPEFLTYFQNEAQLDKSGLPSDRFFAERPEGSVSTLKIQRTQQEDSAVYLCASSPAAGMGYTFGSGTRLTVV.

The CDR3 here is CASSLEGLGYEQYF. The CDR3 DNA reads TGTGCCAGCAGTTTAGAGGGGCTCGGCTACGAGCAGTACTTC. The V gene is TRBV27, the J gene TRBJ2-7; D possibly matches TRBD1 or TRBD2 (5 bases each). Trimming stripped 2 bases from V and 3 bases from J, with 11 bases between. This CDR3 is built from 14 residues. The germline V gene has CDR1 MNHEY and CDR2 SMNVEV (reference sequence).

This clonotype has just a few counts. This sequence joins TRBV4-2 and TRBJ2-2; 8 bases match TRBD1. The CDR3 totals 19 residues. The germline V gene has CDR1 LGHNA and CDR2 YNFKEQ. V shed 2 bases, J shed 2 bases, and the junction held 13 bases outside the gene matches. The CDR3, as DNA: TGTGCCAGCAGCCAAATTGGAACAACAGACAGGGGAAACACCGGGGAGCTGTTTTTT. Amino acids: CASSQIGTTDRGNTGELFF.

The gene calls are TRBV28 and TRBJ1-2; D possibly corresponds to TRBD1 (5 bases). V lost 10 bases to trimming and J lost 4 bases, with 16 bases between them. CDR3 length equals 13 residues. Germline CDR1 and CDR2: MDHEN and SYDVKM. CDR3 protein: CATYSGGSYGYTF. The CDR3, as DNA: TGTGCCACCTATTCTGGGGGGAGCTATGGCTACACCTTC.